The entry below describes one T cell receptor beta chain. What it binds is unknown. Germline V gene sequence: CDR1 SGHRS, CDR2 YFSETQ. The CDR3 has 14 residues. The V end was cut by 0 bases, the J end by 3 bases, with 9 bases between. The sample originates from a study of beta chain features in type 1 diabetes. General study results and limits: Sequencing used cDNA, and cells with high TCR expression could therefore be over-represented. There was a moderate but significant shortening of TCRB CDR3s in all four CD4+ subsets of Type 1 diabetes patients. There were fewer insertions and more deletions at the VDJ junctions of type 1 diabetes patients.

Heparinised blood was drawn once per donor, averaging around 120 mL. Expressed TCRB transcripts were sequenced because the isolated RNA had all been reverse transcribed beforehand. Sequencing was performed with immunoSEQ multiplex PCR; in TCRdb, only in-frame clones are kept and a portion is missing. The repertoire has 300,000 to 350,000 clones, 7% to 10% of them found once; the top ten carry 0.95% to 1.1%. The TCR sequence derives from a man aged 25-45 years with type 1 diabetes. The chain uses TRBV5-1 and TRBJ1-1; D is undetermined. The specimen was central memory CD4+ T cells from blood. The CDR3 region is CASSLEGGDTEAFF. The CDR3 region has the DNA TGCGCCAGCAGCTTGGAGGGTGGGGACACTGAAGCTTTCTTT.